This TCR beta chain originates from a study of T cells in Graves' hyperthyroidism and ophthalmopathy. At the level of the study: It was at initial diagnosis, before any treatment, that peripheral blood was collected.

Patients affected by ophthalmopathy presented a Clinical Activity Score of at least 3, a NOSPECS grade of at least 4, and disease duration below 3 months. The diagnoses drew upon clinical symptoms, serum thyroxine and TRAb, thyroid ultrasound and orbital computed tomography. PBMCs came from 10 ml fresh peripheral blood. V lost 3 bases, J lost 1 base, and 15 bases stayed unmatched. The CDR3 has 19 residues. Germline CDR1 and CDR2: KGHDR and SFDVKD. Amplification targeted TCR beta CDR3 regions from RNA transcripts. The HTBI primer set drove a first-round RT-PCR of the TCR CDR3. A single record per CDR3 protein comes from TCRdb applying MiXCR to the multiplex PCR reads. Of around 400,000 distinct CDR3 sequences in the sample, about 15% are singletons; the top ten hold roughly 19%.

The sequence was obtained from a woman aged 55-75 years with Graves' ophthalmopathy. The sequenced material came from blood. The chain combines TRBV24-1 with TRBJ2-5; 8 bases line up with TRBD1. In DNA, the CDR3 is TGTGCCACCAGTGATGCTTTGGGGGCCCGGGACAGGACCCAAGAGACCCAGTACTTC. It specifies CATSDALGARDRTQETQYF.